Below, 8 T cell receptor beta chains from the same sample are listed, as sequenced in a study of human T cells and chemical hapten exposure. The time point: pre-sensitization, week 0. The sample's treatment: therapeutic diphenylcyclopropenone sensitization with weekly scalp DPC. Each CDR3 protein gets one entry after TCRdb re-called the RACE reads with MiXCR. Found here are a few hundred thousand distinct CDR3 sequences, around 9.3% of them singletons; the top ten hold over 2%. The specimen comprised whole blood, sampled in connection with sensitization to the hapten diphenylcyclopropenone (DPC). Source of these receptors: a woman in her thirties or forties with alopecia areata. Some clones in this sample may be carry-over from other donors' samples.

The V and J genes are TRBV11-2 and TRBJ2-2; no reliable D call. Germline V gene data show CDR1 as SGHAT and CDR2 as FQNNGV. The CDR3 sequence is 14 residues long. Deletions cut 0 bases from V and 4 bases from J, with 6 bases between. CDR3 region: CASSLEPATGELFF. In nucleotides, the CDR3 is TGTGCCAGCAGCTTAGAACCAGCCACCGGGGAGCTGTTTTTT.

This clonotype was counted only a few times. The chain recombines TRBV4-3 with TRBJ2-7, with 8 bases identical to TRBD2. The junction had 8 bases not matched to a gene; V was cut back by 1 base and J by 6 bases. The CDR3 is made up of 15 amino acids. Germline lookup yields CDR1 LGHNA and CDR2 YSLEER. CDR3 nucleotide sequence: TGCGCCAGCAGCCAAGCGGGGGGGGTTATTGGCGAGCAGTACTTC. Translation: CASSQAGGVIGEQYF.

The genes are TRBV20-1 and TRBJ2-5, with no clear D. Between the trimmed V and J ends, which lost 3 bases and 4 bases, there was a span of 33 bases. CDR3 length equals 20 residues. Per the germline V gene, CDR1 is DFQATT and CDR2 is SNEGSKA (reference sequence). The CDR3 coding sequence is TGCAGTGCTAGTTCCGATGCGATCCCAGAATCGGGCCCCCCGGGAGAGACCCAGTACTTC. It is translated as CSASSDAIPESGPPGETQYF.

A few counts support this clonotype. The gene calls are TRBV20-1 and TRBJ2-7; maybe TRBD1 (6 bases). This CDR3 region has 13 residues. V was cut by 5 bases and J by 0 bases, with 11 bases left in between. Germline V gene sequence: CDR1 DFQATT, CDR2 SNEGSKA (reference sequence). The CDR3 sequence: CSAPQGSSYEQYF. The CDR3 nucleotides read TGCAGTGCTCCGCAGGGGAGCTCCTACGAGCAGTACTTC.

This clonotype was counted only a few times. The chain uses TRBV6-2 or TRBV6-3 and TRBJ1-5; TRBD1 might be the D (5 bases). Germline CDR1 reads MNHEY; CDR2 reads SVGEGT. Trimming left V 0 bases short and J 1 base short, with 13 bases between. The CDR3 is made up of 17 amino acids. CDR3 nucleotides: TGTGCCAGCAGTTACTCCCAGGGCCGGTCCAGCAATCAGCCCCAGCATTTT. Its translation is CASSYSQGRSSNQPQHF.

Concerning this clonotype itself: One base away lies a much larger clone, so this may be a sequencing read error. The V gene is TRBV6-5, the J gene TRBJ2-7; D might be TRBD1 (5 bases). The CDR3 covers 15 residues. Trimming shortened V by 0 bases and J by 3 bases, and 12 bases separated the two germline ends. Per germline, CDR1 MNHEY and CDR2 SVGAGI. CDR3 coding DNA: TGTGCCAGCAGTTACTCACAGGAGAGGATCTACGAGCAGTACTTC. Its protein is CASSYSQERIYEQYF.

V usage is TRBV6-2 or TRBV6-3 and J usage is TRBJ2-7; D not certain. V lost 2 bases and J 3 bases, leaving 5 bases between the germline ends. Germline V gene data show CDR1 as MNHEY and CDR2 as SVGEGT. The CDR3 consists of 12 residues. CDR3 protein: CASSYVDYEQYF. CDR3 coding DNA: TGTGCCAGCAGTTACGTGGACTACGAGCAGTACTTC.

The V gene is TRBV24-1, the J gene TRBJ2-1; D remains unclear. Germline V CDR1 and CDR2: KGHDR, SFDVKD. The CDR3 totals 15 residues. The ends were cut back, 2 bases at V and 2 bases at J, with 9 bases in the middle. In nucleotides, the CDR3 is TGTGCCACCAGTGATTCGGGTTTTACCTACAATGAGCAGTTCTTC. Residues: CATSDSGFTYNEQFF.